This entry features one T cell receptor (beta chain) sequence. This entry comes from a study of blood T cell repertoires in COVID-19. In the study overall: The United States, Italy and Spain provided the acute and convalescent COVID-19 samples. Nucleic acid was either cDNA or gDNA, and it came from T cells, B-cell-depleted T cells, or PBMCs.

Germline-derived CDR1 and CDR2 are MNHNY and SVGAGI (reference sequence). The V gene lost 6 bases and the J gene lost 5 bases, with 13 bases spanning the gap. The CDR3 runs 13 residues. Authors' methods: Scientists estimated how many nucleated cells there were by amplifying reference gene primers. Data came from immunoSEQ multiplex PCR; TCRdb stores just in-frame clones and leaves some out. That table gives V, J and clone size, and the DNA gave D and trimming. The sample shows approximately 76,000 clones, about 89% of them seen only once. Material for sequencing was peripheral blood. The rearrangement links TRBV6-6 to TRBJ2-5; D ambiguous. The receptor was isolated from a woman aged 60-75 years with acute or convalescent COVID-19. CDR3 sequence: CASSPRGRETQYF. CDR3 nucleotide sequence: TGTGCCAGCAGCCCTCGAGGAAGGGAGACCCAGTACTTC.